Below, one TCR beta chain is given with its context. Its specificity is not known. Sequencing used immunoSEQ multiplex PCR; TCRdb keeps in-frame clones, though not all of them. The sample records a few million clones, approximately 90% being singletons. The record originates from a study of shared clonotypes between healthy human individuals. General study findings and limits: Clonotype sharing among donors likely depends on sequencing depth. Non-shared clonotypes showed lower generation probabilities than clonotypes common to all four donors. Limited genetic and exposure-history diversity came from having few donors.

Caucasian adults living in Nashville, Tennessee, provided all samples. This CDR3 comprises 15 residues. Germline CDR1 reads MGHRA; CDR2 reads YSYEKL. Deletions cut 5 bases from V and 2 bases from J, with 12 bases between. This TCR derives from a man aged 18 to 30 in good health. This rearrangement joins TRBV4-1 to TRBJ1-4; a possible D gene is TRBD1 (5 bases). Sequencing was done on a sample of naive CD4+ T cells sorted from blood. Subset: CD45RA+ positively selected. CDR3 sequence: CASSTGTTTNEKLFF. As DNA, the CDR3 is TGCGCCAGCAGCACCGGGACGACGACTAATGAAAAACTGTTTTTT.